Below are 23 T cell receptor beta chains sequenced from a single sample in a study of Ad26.COV2.S vaccination and SARS-CoV-2 variants. Profiling relied on immunoSEQ multiplex PCR, and the TCRdb table lists in-frame clones only, not all of them. The sample holds a few hundred thousand clones; approximately 91% are singletons and the top ten take approximately 1.9%. Treatment: around 19 received Ad26.COV2.S at low or high dose, single or two shots; roughly five received placebo; per-sample allocation not given. The investigators took samples on day 63 after the first vaccine or placebo injection. The material sequenced was peripheral blood, taken in a trial of Ad26.COV2.S vaccine versus placebo. The source of these receptors is a person between 18 and 65 years old who received the Ad26.COV2.S COVID-19 vaccine or a placebo.

The genes are TRBV13 and TRBJ2-7; 10 positions agree with TRBD1. Looked up from germline, CDR1 is PRHDT and CDR2 is FYEKMQ (reference sequence). The length of the CDR3 is 16 residues. Unmatched junction bases numbered 11, after V lost 5 bases and J lost 4 bases. The CDR3 DNA is TGTGCCAGCAGCCCCCCCCGGACAGGGGGTACTTACGAGCAGTACTTC. It encodes CASSPPRTGGTYEQYF. The variable domain in full, with the rest retrieved from reference TRBV13 and TRBJ2-7, is AAGVIQSPRHLIKEKRETATLKCYPIPRHDTVYWYQQGPGQDPQFLISFYEKMQSDKGSIPDRFSAQQFSDYHSELNMSSLELGDSALYFCASSPPRTGGTYEQYFGPGTRLTVT.

The chain couples TRBV28 to TRBJ2-7, with D perhaps TRBD2 (6 bases). CDR3 length equals 12 residues. The germline V gene has CDR1 MDHEN and CDR2 SYDVKM. The V gene lost 2 bases and the J gene lost 8 bases, with 10 bases spanning the gap. This chain's CDR3 is CASSLIGGQQYF. The CDR3 DNA follows: TGTGCCAGCAGTTTAATTGGAGGGCAGCAGTACTTC.

This chain joins TRBV7-9 and TRBJ1-5; tentative D call: TRBD1 (5 bases). The length of the CDR3 is 17 residues. From germline, CDR1 is SEHNR and CDR2 FQNEAQ (reference sequence). Deletions cut 1 base from V and 3 bases from J, with 16 bases between. CDR3 protein: CASSLGDTAQVNQPQHF. In DNA, the CDR3 is TGTGCCAGCAGCTTAGGGGATACGGCACAGGTCAATCAGCCCCAGCATTTT.

The chain couples TRBV5-6 to TRBJ1-1; no firm D call. The germline V and J ends were trimmed by 2 bases and 0 bases, with 5 bases remaining between them. CDR3 length: 13 residues. Germline V gene sequence: CDR1 SGHDT, CDR2 YYEEEE. Written as DNA, the CDR3 is TGTGCCAGCAGCTTAGGCCTGAACACTGAAGCTTTCTTT. Translating gives CASSLGLNTEAFF.

V gene TRBV7-9 combines with J gene TRBJ1-1; possible D gene TRBD1, 6 bases. Trimming shortened V by 6 bases and J by 0 bases, and 14 bases separated the two germline ends. This CDR3 is built from 15 residues. Germline CDR1 SEHNR, CDR2 FQNEAQ (reference sequence). CDR3 loop: CASRARGRLNTEAFF. The CDR3 DNA follows: TGTGCCAGCAGAGCCAGGGGAAGATTGAACACTGAAGCTTTCTTT. The full variable domain, completed using reference TRBV7-9 and TRBJ1-1, is DTGVSQNPRHKITKRGQNVTFRCDPISEHNRLYWYRQTLGQGPEFLTYFQNEAQLEKSRLLSDRFSAERPKGSFSTLEIQRTEQGDSAMYLCASRARGRLNTEAFFGQGTRLTVV.

The rearrangement uses TRBV14 and TRBJ2-5; the D gene is possibly TRBD1 (5 bases). The germline V gene has CDR1 SGHDN and CDR2 FVKESK. This CDR3 region has 21 residues. Trimming stripped 1 base from V and 2 bases from J, with 29 bases between. Here the CDR3 DNA reads TGTGCCAGCAGCCAAGTTGGTTTTGTTCAGGGCGGAACCGGTTATCAAGAGACCCAGTACTTC. It encodes CASSQVGFVQGGTGYQETQYF.

The CDR3 here is CSASGAQAGSTDTQYF. CDR3 bases: TGCAGTGCTAGTGGGGCACAGGCCGGGTCCACAGATACGCAGTATTTT. The chain couples TRBV20-1 to TRBJ2-3; D possibly corresponds to TRBD1 (5 bases). The CDR3 is 16 residues long. Germline V lookup: CDR1 DFQATT, CDR2 SNEGSKA (reference sequence). Deletions cut 3 bases from V and 2 bases from J, with 18 bases between.

This chain uses TRBV6-1 with TRBJ1-2; D is unclear. The CDR3 has 14 residues. Trimming shortened V by 2 bases and J by 5 bases, and 12 bases separated the two germline ends. Germline values: CDR1 MNHNS, CDR2 SASEGT. CDR3 in amino acids: CASSERNRRYGYTF. The CDR3 DNA reads as TGTGCCAGCAGTGAACGTAACCGGCGGTATGGCTACACCTTC.

The chain combines TRBV28 with TRBJ1-1, with D perhaps matching TRBD1 (5 bases). Germline assignment: CDR1 MDHEN and CDR2 SYDVKM. There are 11 residues in the CDR3. The V end was cut by 8 bases, the J end by 5 bases, with 9 bases between. The CDR3 region is CASVRGTEAFF. The CDR3 coding sequence is TGTGCCAGCGTCCGGGGGACTGAAGCTTTCTTT.

The chain uses TRBV6-4 and TRBJ2-2, with 8 bases lining up with TRBD1. The CDR3 loop spans 14 amino acids. Per the germline V gene, CDR1 is MRHNA and CDR2 is SNTAGT. The trim removed 6 bases at V and 6 bases at J, leaving 6 bases unmatched. The CDR3 region has the DNA TGTGCCAGCAGGGCGACAGGGGTCGCCGGGGAGCTGTTTTTT. Amino acid sequence: CASRATGVAGELFF.

The chain joins TRBV5-6 to TRBJ2-7, with no clear D. Germline CDR1 and CDR2: SGHDT and YYEEEE. The V end was cut by 3 bases, the J end by 7 bases, with 14 bases between. The CDR3 covers 13 residues. CDR3 in amino acids: CASSYPVLREQYF. The CDR3 nucleotides are TGTGCCAGCAGCTACCCGGTTCTGAGGGAGCAGTACTTC. The variable domain in full, completed from reference TRBV5-6 and TRBJ2-7, reads DAGVTQSPTHLIKTRGQQVTLRCSPKSGHDTVSWYQQALGQGPQFIFQYYEEEERQRGNFPDRFSGHQFPNYSSELNVNALLLGDSALYLCASSYPVLREQYFGPGTRLTVT.

Only one count was recorded for this clone. Other nucleotide sequences in the sample specify the same CDR3. The CDR3 sequence: CASSRDSHNEQFF. Here the CDR3 DNA reads TGCGCCAGCAGCCGGGACAGCCACAATGAGCAGTTCTTC. The chain couples TRBV5-1 to TRBJ2-1; 7 positions agree with TRBD1. CDR1 and CDR2 (germline): SGHRS, YFSETQ. V was clipped by 4 bases and J by 5 bases; unmatched bases: 3. This CDR3 contains 13 residues.

This chain links TRBV29-1 with TRBJ2-5; no clear D gene. Trimming stripped 4 bases from V and 5 bases from J, with 11 bases between. The CDR3 is 12 residues long. Germline CDR1 SQVTM, CDR2 ANQGSEA. The CDR3 is CSVVVGFETQYF. The CDR3 DNA is TGCAGCGTTGTCGTGGGTTTCGAGACCCAGTACTTC.

This clone came up once. This chain connects TRBV21-1 to TRBJ2-3; TRBD2, as called in the table, went unchecked against the DNA. TRBV21-1 corresponds to a pseudogene. The CDR3 has 16 residues. In DNA form, the CDR3 reads TGTGCCAGCAGCATAAATTACGGGGGTTCGGGCAGGGCGCAGTATTTT. This encodes CASSINYGGSGRAQYF.

The chain has TRBV28 and TRBJ1-1; 8 nucleotides line up with TRBD1. The length of the CDR3 is 15 residues. V dropped 6 bases and J dropped 5; count of bases not matched to a gene: 11. Germline V lookup: CDR1 MDHEN, CDR2 SYDVKM. The CDR3 loop reads CASRGQVPRKTEAFF. CDR3 DNA: TGTGCCAGCAGGGGACAGGTTCCAAGGAAAACTGAAGCTTTCTTT.

The rearrangement uses TRBV27 and TRBJ1-1; D gene ambiguous. The germline V and J ends were trimmed by 2 bases and 3 bases, with 16 bases remaining between them. In germline, CDR1 is MNHEY, CDR2 SMNVEV (reference sequence). CDR3 size: 16 residues. The CDR3: CASSLDRSRTHTEAFF. In DNA, the CDR3 is TGTGCCAGCAGTTTAGACCGCTCTAGGACGCACACTGAAGCTTTCTTT.

The rearrangement uses TRBV19 and TRBJ2-7; 7 positions agree with TRBD2. CDR1 LNHDA and CDR2 SQIVND come from the germline V gene (reference sequence). The V and J ends lost 7 bases and 2 bases, in that order; junction bases with no gene match: 11. The length of the CDR3 is 15 residues. CDR3 in DNA: TGTGCCAGTACTTATCAGGCTAGCGGAACCTACGAGCAGTACTTC. Translated: CASTYQASGTYEQYF.

V usage is TRBV12-5 and J usage is TRBJ2-7; 13 nucleotides match TRBD2. The germline gives CDR1 LGHNT, CDR2 FRNRAP. V dropped 6 bases and J dropped 6; count of bases not matched to a gene: 2. The CDR3 extends over 13 amino acids. CDR3 DNA: TGTGCTAGTGGAGGGACTAGCGGGACCGAGCAGTACTTC. As protein: CASGGTSGTEQYF.

The chain carries TRBV12-5 and TRBJ2-7, with D tentatively TRBD1 or TRBD2 (6 bases each). This CDR3 has 17 residues. Germline CDR1 is LGHNT and CDR2 is FRNRAP. V shed 3 bases and J shed 6 bases, with 24 bases lying between them. The chain's CDR3 is CASGFKVPGAPPVEQYF. CDR3 bases: TGTGCTAGTGGTTTTAAAGTTCCGGGGGCGCCCCCGGTCGAGCAGTACTTC.

This rearrangement joins TRBV12-3 or TRBV12-4 to TRBJ2-7; 7 bases map to TRBD2. J gave up 6 bases and V 3 bases, and 5 bases lay outside the gene matches. The CDR3 has 13 residues. The CDR3 loop is CASSLREKREQYF. CDR3 nucleotide sequence: TGTGCCAGCAGTTTGCGGGAGAAACGCGAGCAGTACTTC.

This clone was counted between two and nine times. The chain carries TRBV5-1 and TRBJ2-3, with D perhaps matching TRBD2 (6 bases). Trimming shortened V by 4 bases and J by 9 bases, and 18 bases separated the two germline ends. This CDR3 has 14 residues. Germline V CDR1 and CDR2: SGHRS, YFSETQ. Here the CDR3 DNA reads TGCGCCAGCAGCCCGGGACTGGCCGCGGGGACGCAGTATTTT. It yields the protein CASSPGLAAGTQYF.

J is TRBJ1-3 and V is TRBV5-6, with a weak D call TRBD1 (5 bases). CDR3 length: 14 residues. The V end was cut by 4 bases, the J end by 3 bases, with 11 bases between. Germline V lookup: CDR1 SGHDT, CDR2 YYEEEE. This CDR3 is CASSPAGGGNTIYF. As DNA, the CDR3 is TGTGCCAGCAGCCCGGCGGGGGGTGGAAACACCATATATTTT.

This rearrangement joins TRBV7-9 to TRBJ2-1; a possible D gene is TRBD1 (6 bases). The CDR3 spans 15 residues. CDR1 and CDR2 (germline): SEHNR, FQNEAQ (reference sequence). The V end was cut by 4 bases, the J end by 13 bases, with 23 bases between. This CDR3 reads CASSSQKERQEVQFF. For the CDR3, the DNA is TGTGCCAGCAGCTCTCAAAAGGAGAGACAGGAGGTACAGTTCTTC.